The 8 T cell receptor beta chains listed next were all sequenced from one sample in a study of blood T cells in healthy people across ages. With a J-beta primer mix and a sample-barcoded 5' primer, a second PCR ran roughly 7 to 11 cycles. MiXCR was run by TCRdb on the 5' RACE reads, yielding one entry per CDR3 protein. The sample records 550,000 to 650,000 distinct CDR3 sequences, roughly a quarter being singletons. This sample also belongs to another study, concerning T cells of mothers and their children.

Sequencing input: blood. These receptors came from a boy younger than 10 in good health.

There are a few counts of this clonotype. The chain has TRBV7-9 and TRBJ1-2; TRBD1 matches 9 bases. The V gene end was trimmed by 6 bases and the J gene end by 4 bases; junction bases not matched to a gene: 6. CDR3 size: 14 residues. CDR1 SEHNR and CDR2 FQNEAQ come from the germline V gene (reference sequence). CDR3 bases: TGTGCCAGCAGGTCGGGACAGGGAGGCTATGGCTACACCTTC. Translation gives CASRSGQGGYGYTF.

This clonotype was seen a handful of times. The chain recombines TRBV9 with TRBJ2-5; D unclear. The germline V and J ends were trimmed by 4 bases and 4 bases, with 17 bases remaining between them. The CDR3 covers 15 residues. From germline, CDR1 is SGDLS and CDR2 YYNGEE. The CDR3 loop is CASSPWTVHRETQYF. The CDR3 DNA is TGTGCCAGCAGCCCGTGGACCGTACACCGAGAGACCCAGTACTTC.

The J gene is TRBJ1-4, the V gene TRBV29-1, with a weak D call TRBD1 (6 bases). The CDR3 runs 14 residues. Germline CDR1 is SQVTM and CDR2 is ANQGSEA. Trimming left V 2 bases short and J 4 bases short, with 11 bases between. The CDR3 reads CSVESRGLNEKLFF. CDR3 bases: TGCAGCGTTGAATCCCGGGGGCTTAATGAAAAACTGTTTTTT.

The chain has TRBV27 and TRBJ2-7, with TRBD2 identical over 15 bases. Germline V gene lookup returns CDR1 MNHEY and CDR2 SMNVEV (reference sequence). The J segment lost 0 bases and the V segment lost 5 bases, leaving 8 bases of the junction unmatched. This CDR3 comprises 18 residues. The CDR3 nucleotides are TGTGCCAGCAGTCGGGGACTAGCGGGAGGACGGGGCTCCTACGAGCAGTACTTC. The encoded protein is CASSRGLAGGRGSYEQYF.

The table lists this clonotype with a few counts. This chain connects TRBV7-6 to TRBJ2-7; 7 bases are a match to TRBD2. This CDR3 is built from 15 residues. Germline V gives CDR1 SGHVS, CDR2 FNYEAQ. V shed 5 bases and J 0 bases; nucleotides not matched to a gene: 7. The CDR3 DNA reads TGTGCCAGCAGCCCCTCCACTAGCGCCTCCTACGAGCAGTACTTC. Encoded protein: CASSPSTSASYEQYF.

CDR3 region: CASSLRAGFEKLFF. The CDR3 DNA reads TGTGCCAGCAGCTTACGGGCTGGTTTCGAAAAACTGTTTTTT. The V gene is TRBV7-9, the J gene TRBJ1-4; D not certain. V lost 2 bases, J lost 8 bases, and 12 bases lay in between. The germline gives CDR1 SEHNR, CDR2 FQNEAQ (reference sequence). The CDR3 totals 14 residues.

This chain joins TRBV29-1 and TRBJ1-2; 7 bases align to TRBD1. Germline CDR1 and CDR2: SQVTM and ANQGSEA. The CDR3 extends over 12 amino acids. V lost 5 bases, J lost 6 bases, and 6 bases stayed unmatched. CDR3 DNA sequence: TGCAGCGTTACCGACAGGGTCCATGGCTACACCTTC. Protein sequence: CSVTDRVHGYTF.

This clonotype came up a few times. The chain is built from TRBV5-1 and TRBJ2-3, with no clear D. The germline V gene has CDR1 SGHRS and CDR2 YFSETQ. The CDR3 runs 12 residues. V was shortened by 3 bases and J by 3 bases, with 5 bases between the two germline ends. CDR3 nucleotides: TGCGCCAGCAGCTACACAACAGATACGCAGTATTTT. This codes for CASSYTTDTQYF. Full variable domain (rest looked up from reference TRBV5-1 and TRBJ2-3): KAGVTQTPRYLIKTRGQQVTLSCSPISGHRSVSWYQQTPGQGLQFLFEYFSETQRNKGNFPGRFSGRQFSNSRSEMNVSTLELGDSALYLCASSYTTDTQYFGPGTRLTVL.